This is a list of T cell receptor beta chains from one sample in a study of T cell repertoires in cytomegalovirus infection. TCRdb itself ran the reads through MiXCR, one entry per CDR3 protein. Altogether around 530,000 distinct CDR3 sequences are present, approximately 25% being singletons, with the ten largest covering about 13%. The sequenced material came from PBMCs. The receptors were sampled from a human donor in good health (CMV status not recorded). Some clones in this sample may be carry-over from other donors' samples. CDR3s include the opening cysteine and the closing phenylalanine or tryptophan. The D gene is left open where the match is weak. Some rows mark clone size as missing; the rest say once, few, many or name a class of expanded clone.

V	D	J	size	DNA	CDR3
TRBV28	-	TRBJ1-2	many	TGTGCCAGCAGTTTACAGGGTTCGGTGCGGGGCTACACCTTC	CASSLQGSVRGYTF
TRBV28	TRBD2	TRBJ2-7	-	TGTGCCAGCACTCCGGGAGGGCCCTACGAGCAGTACTTC	CASTPGGPYEQYF
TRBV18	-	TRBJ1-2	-	TGTGCCAGCTCACGCGGTCGCGACTATGGCTACACCTTC	CASSRGRDYGYTF
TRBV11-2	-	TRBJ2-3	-	TGTGCCAGCAGCTCTTCGACAGTCACAGATACGCAGTATTTT	CASSSSTVTDTQYF
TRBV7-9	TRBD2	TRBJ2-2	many	TGTGCCAGCAGCCGGACTAGCGGAAACACCGGGGAGCTGTTTTTT	CASSRTSGNTGELFF
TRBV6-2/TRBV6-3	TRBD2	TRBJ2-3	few	TGTGCCAGCAGTCCATGGCCGGGACTAGAGTACACAGATACGCAGTATTTT	CASSPWPGLEYTDTQYF
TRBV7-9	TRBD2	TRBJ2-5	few	TGTGCCAGCAGCTTCCCAGCGGGACGGGAGACCCAGTACTTC	CASSFPAGRETQYF
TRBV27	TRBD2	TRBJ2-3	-	TGTGCCAGCACTAAAGCGGGAGGGATAGATACGCAGTATTTT	CASTKAGGIDTQYF
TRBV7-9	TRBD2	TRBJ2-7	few	TGTGCCAGCAGCCCGCGGACGGATCAAGCGGGGAAGCAGTACTTC	CASSPRTDQAGKQYF
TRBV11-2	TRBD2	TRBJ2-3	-	TGTGCCAGCAGCGGCCTGGGACTAGCGGCAGATACGCAGTATTTT	CASSGLGLAADTQYF
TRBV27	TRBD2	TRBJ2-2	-	TGTGCCAGCAGTTTACGACTAGCGGGAGTCGTTAGGGACACCGGGGAGCTGTTTTTT	CASSLRLAGVVRDTGELFF
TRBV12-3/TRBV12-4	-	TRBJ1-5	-	TGTGCCAGCACCGTCGCGGGGTATCAGCCCCAGCATTTT	CASTVAGYQPQHF
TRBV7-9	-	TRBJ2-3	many	TGTGCCAGCAGCCACTACACAACCGGGTATACGCAGTATTTT	CASSHYTTGYTQYF
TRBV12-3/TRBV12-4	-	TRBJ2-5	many	TGTGCCAGCACCCTTAGCGTACAGGGTGGAGAGACCCAGTACTTC	CASTLSVQGGETQYF
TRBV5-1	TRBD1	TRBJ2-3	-	TGCGCCAGCAGCTCAGAGACAGGGGCTACAGATACGCAGTATTTT	CASSSETGATDTQYF
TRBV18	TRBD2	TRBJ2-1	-	TGTGCCAGCTCACCATCGGGGGGTGAGCAGTTCTTC	CASSPSGGEQFF